These 24 T cell receptor beta chains originate from one sample sequenced in a study of human T cells and chemical hapten exposure. The time point here: pre-sensitization, week 0. The treatment: therapeutic diphenylcyclopropenone sensitization with weekly scalp DPC. TCRdb recomputed calls from the RACE reads with MiXCR, one row per CDR3 protein. The sample consists of tens of thousands of distinct CDR3 sequences, about 7% of them appearing once. The source material was whole blood, sampled in connection with sensitization to the hapten diphenylcyclopropenone (DPC). These receptors were taken from a woman aged 25 to 45 with alopecia areata. Some clones in this sample may be carry-over from other donors' samples.

This clonotype came up a few times. As DNA, the CDR3 is TGTGCCAGCAGCTGGGTCGGAGGGCCAGCGAGGACGGATACGCAGTATTTT. As protein: CASSWVGGPARTDTQYF. The genes are TRBV5-4 and TRBJ2-3; possible D gene TRBD2, 6 bases. Trimming left V 3 bases short and J 6 bases short, with 23 bases between. The CDR3 has 17 amino acids. From germline, CDR1 is SGHNT and CDR2 YYREEE (reference sequence).

This clonotype was picked up a small number of times. The V call is TRBV5-6, the J call TRBJ1-6, with D hard to call. This CDR3 region has 13 residues. V lost 3 bases and J lost 9, with 10 bases in between. Germline V gene sequence: CDR1 SGHDT, CDR2 YYEEEE. DNA for the CDR3: TGTGCCAGCAGCTCCGACAAGAGTTCACCCCTCCACTTT. Encoded protein: CASSSDKSSPLHF.

This clonotype was observed many times. The chain links TRBV18 to TRBJ2-4; D is perhaps TRBD1 (6 bases). The CDR3 loop spans 14 amino acids. Trimming pared 3 bases from V and 4 bases from J, leaving 10 bases between. Germline V CDR1 and CDR2: KGHSH, LQKENI. The CDR3 is CASSPPGDKNIQYF. In nucleotides, the CDR3 is TGTGCCAGCTCACCTCCAGGGGATAAAAACATTCAGTACTTC. The whole variable domain, filled in from reference TRBV18 and TRBJ2-4, reads NAGVMQNPRHLVRRRGQEARLRCSPMKGHSHVYWYRQLPEEGLKFMVYLQKENIIDESGMPKERFSAEFPKEGPSILRIQQVVRGDSAAYFCASSPPGDKNIQYFGAGTRLSVL.

This clonotype has at least ten counts. CDR3: CASSFRRPLSYGYTF. The CDR3 nucleotides read TGTGCCAGCAGTTTTCGTAGGCCCTTGTCCTATGGCTACACCTTC. This rearrangement joins TRBV12-3 or TRBV12-4 to TRBJ1-2; no definite D call. The V end was cut by 3 bases, the J end by 4 bases, with 15 bases between. This CDR3 has 15 residues.

The sample holds many counts of this clonotype. The rearrangement uses TRBV13 and TRBJ2-3; D ambiguous. CDR1 is PRHDT and CDR2 is FYEKMQ in the germline V gene (reference sequence). The V end was cut by 2 bases, the J end by 0 bases, with 9 bases between. The CDR3 covers 15 residues. CDR3 loop: CASSLTLFSTDTQYF. The CDR3 DNA reads TGTGCCAGCAGCTTAACCCTCTTTAGCACAGATACGCAGTATTTT.

This clonotype was counted many times. The V call is TRBV20-1, the J call TRBJ2-1; D might be TRBD1 or TRBD2, each matching 6 bases. This CDR3 is built from 13 residues. Germline V lookup: CDR1 DFQATT, CDR2 SNEGSKA (reference sequence). CDR3 coding DNA: TGCACCGCGGGAACAGGGCTGTACAATGAGCAGTTCTTC. Its translation is CTAGTGLYNEQFF.

This clonotype was detected many times. The chain couples TRBV29-1 to TRBJ1-2; TRBD1 aligns across 7 bases. Germline trimming cut 6 bases from V and 7 bases from J; bases unmatched to any gene: 17. CDR1 is SQVTM and CDR2 is ANQGSEA in the germline V gene. This CDR3 region has 15 residues. The CDR3: CSVGAQTGFVSGYTF. The CDR3 DNA sequence: TGCAGCGTCGGAGCTCAGACAGGGTTCGTCAGTGGCTACACCTTC.

This clonotype has at least ten counts. This rearrangement joins TRBV7-2 to TRBJ2-3; 9 bases are a match to TRBD2. CDR3 size: 15 residues. The V and J ends lost 4 bases and 4 bases, in that order; junction bases with no gene match: 6. CDR1 and CDR2 from the germline V gene are SGHTA and FQGNSA. The CDR3 region is CASSWRLAEADTQYF. DNA for the CDR3: TGTGCCAGCAGCTGGAGACTAGCGGAGGCAGATACGCAGTATTTT.

This chain joins TRBV11-2 and TRBJ2-1; 7 bases match TRBD1. From germline, CDR1 is SGHAT and CDR2 FQNNGV. J lost 6 bases, V lost 3 bases, and 8 bases had no gene match. The CDR3 contains 15 residues. This CDR3 reads CASSFSGQEPNEQFF. In DNA, the CDR3 is TGTGCCAGCAGCTTTTCAGGACAGGAACCCAATGAGCAGTTCTTC.

In its sample, this clonotype was seen many times. The rearrangement joins TRBV29-1 to TRBJ2-1; a possible D gene is TRBD2 (6 bases). V was pared by 4 bases and J by 0 bases, with 10 bases between. Germline V gene sequence: CDR1 SQVTM, CDR2 ANQGSEA. This CDR3 region has 14 residues. In DNA, the CDR3 is TGCAGCGTTGGCTCCGGGAGCTCCTACAATGAGCAGTTCTTC. It translates to CSVGSGSSYNEQFF.

This clonotype was observed at least ten times. The chain links TRBV20-1 to TRBJ2-5; 12 nucleotides agree with TRBD1. Trimming cost V 3 bases and J 5 bases; bases outside gene matches: 13. The germline CDR1 and CDR2 sequences are DFQATT and SNEGSKA (reference sequence). This CDR3 is 17 amino acids long. CDR3 sequence: CSARRAGTGGAGETQYF. Written as DNA, the CDR3 is TGCAGTGCTAGGAGGGCCGGGACAGGGGGCGCGGGGGAGACCCAGTACTTC.

This clonotype was found many times. The chain recombines TRBV7-9 with TRBJ2-1, with D perhaps matching TRBD2 (5 bases). CDR3 size: 16 residues. Germline loops: CDR1 SEHNR, CDR2 FQNEAQ (reference sequence). V gave up 1 base and J gave up 4 bases, with 14 bases separating them. The CDR3 reads CASSLDPTRGYNEQFF. CDR3 DNA: TGTGCCAGCAGCTTAGACCCCACCCGAGGGTACAATGAGCAGTTCTTC.

The CDR3 reads CASSLQNRVNYGYTF. DNA of the CDR3: TGTGCCAGCAGCCTCCAAAACAGAGTTAACTATGGCTACACCTTC. The gene calls are TRBV13 and TRBJ1-2, with D hard to call. Germline CDR1 is PRHDT and CDR2 is FYEKMQ (reference sequence). V was clipped by 5 bases and J by 1 base, with 14 bases between them. The CDR3 is 15 amino acids.

This clonotype was detected many times. The rearrangement joins TRBV6-1 to TRBJ1-1, with D uncertain. The CDR3 loop spans 13 amino acids. Germline loops: CDR1 MNHNS, CDR2 SASEGT. The V end was cut by 7 bases, the J end by 4 bases, with 13 bases between. The CDR3: CASTEILGTEAFF. CDR3 bases: TGTGCCAGCACCGAAATCCTAGGCACTGAAGCTTTCTTT.

This clonotype has ten or more counts. The V and J genes are TRBV7-9 and TRBJ2-1; 7 bases line up with TRBD2. Germline V gene data show CDR1 as SEHNR and CDR2 as FQNEAQ (reference sequence). J lost 10 bases, V lost 1 base, and 4 bases had no gene match. This CDR3 region has 13 residues. As DNA, the CDR3 is TGTGCCAGCAGCTTAGAGGGAGGGCCCGAGCAGTTCTTC. Its translation: CASSLEGGPEQFF.

This clonotype was counted ten times or more. The chain couples TRBV24-1 to TRBJ1-5; 7 bases match TRBD1. The junction had 15 bases not matched to a gene; V was cut back by 0 bases and J by 2 bases. Germline V gives CDR1 KGHDR, CDR2 SFDVKD. This CDR3 is built from 20 residues. The CDR3 loop reads CATSDLFFVGDRAGNQPQHF. The DNA of the CDR3 is TGTGCCACCAGTGATTTGTTTTTCGTAGGTGACAGGGCAGGCAATCAGCCCCAGCATTTT.

This clonotype has at least ten counts. The chain links TRBV6-6 to TRBJ1-5; D not resolved. The germline V gene encodes CDR1 MNHNY and CDR2 SVGAGI (reference sequence). V lost 0 bases and J lost 2, with 14 bases in between. The CDR3 contains 17 residues. In nucleotides, the CDR3 is TGTGCCAGCAGTTACTCTAGAGCCGACGTCCGCAATCAGCCCCAGCATTTT. This gives the protein CASSYSRADVRNQPQHF.

This clonotype has a count of ten or more. This rearrangement joins TRBV20-1 to TRBJ1-5; no definite D call. The CDR3 covers 14 residues. Germline lookup yields CDR1 DFQATT and CDR2 SNEGSKA (reference sequence). V lost 0 bases and J lost 5, with 11 bases in between. In DNA, the CDR3 is TGCAGTGCTAGAGAGGCGGAACCGTATCAGCCCCAGCATTTT. It encodes CSAREAEPYQPQHF.

The rearrangement links TRBV30 to TRBJ2-7; D perhaps matches TRBD2 (5 bases). CDR1 and CDR2 (germline): GTSNPN, SVGIG (reference sequence). The CDR3 loop spans 13 amino acids. V lost 5 bases and J lost 6, with 17 bases in between. CDR3 in amino acids: CAWGRPADVEQYF. DNA for the CDR3: TGTGCCTGGGGGAGACCGGCTGACGTCGAGCAGTACTTC.

Concerning this clonotype: A much larger clonotype is one base distant, so this may be a read error. The chain links TRBV6-2 or TRBV6-3 to TRBJ2-3, with D unresolved. V dropped 4 bases and J dropped 6 bases, with 11 bases sitting between them. CDR3 length: 13 residues. CDR1 is MNHEY, CDR2 SVGEGT, per germline. For the CDR3, the DNA is TGTGCCAGCAGTTCCCGGTTCCGTGATACGCAGTATTTT. Its translation is CASSSRFRDTQYF.

At least ten counts were recorded for this clonotype. The chain recombines TRBV2 with TRBJ2-7; 7 bases match TRBD1. Germline values: CDR1 SNHLY, CDR2 FYNNEI. This CDR3 comprises 13 residues. J lost 4 bases, V lost 5 bases, and 5 bases had no gene match. The CDR3 protein is CASSTGARYEQYF. In nucleotides, the CDR3 is TGTGCCAGCAGTACAGGGGCCCGGTACGAGCAGTACTTC. The full variable domain, with the rest looked up from reference TRBV2 and TRBJ2-7, is EPEVTQTPSHQVTQMGQEVILRCVPISNHLYFYWYRQILGQKVEFLVSFYNNEISEKSEIFDDQFSVERPDGSNFTLKIRSTKLEDSAMYFCASSTGARYEQYFGPGTRLTVT.

This clonotype was seen at least ten times. The V call is TRBV27, the J call TRBJ1-6; D unclear. The V gene's germline CDR1 is MNHEY and CDR2 SMNVEV (reference sequence). V was cut by 3 bases and J by 8 bases, with 11 bases left in between. CDR3 size: 14 residues. Here the CDR3 reads CASSFAQRHSPLHF. In DNA, the CDR3 is TGTGCCAGCAGTTTCGCCCAAAGGCATTCACCCCTCCACTTT.

This clonotype was recorded at least ten times. V and J are TRBV5-1 and TRBJ1-1, with D possibly being TRBD1 (5 bases). Germline CDR1 reads SGHRS; CDR2 reads YFSETQ. V lost 0 bases to trimming and J lost 9 bases, with 15 bases between them. The CDR3 length is 14 residues. The CDR3 region has the DNA TGCGCCAGCAGCTTGGTTTTTGGGGCAGGAAAAGCTTTCTTT. Protein sequence: CASSLVFGAGKAFF.

The chain links TRBV18 to TRBJ2-1; D uncertain. Germline V CDR1 and CDR2: KGHSH, LQKENI. Trimming took off 0 bases at V and 6 bases at J, with 9 bases between the two ends. CDR3 length: 14 amino acids. CDR3 loop: CASSPPVAINEQFF. CDR3 nucleotides: TGTGCCAGCTCACCACCGGTAGCTATCAATGAGCAGTTCTTC. The variable domain in full, with the rest retrieved from reference TRBV18 and TRBJ2-1, is NAGVMQNPRHLVRRRGQEARLRCSPMKGHSHVYWYRQLPEEGLKFMVYLQKENIIDESGMPKERFSAEFPKEGPSILRIQQVVRGDSAAYFCASSPPVAINEQFFGPGTRLTVL.